These T cell receptor beta chains were read from a single sample in a study of shared clonotypes between healthy human individuals. Method: immunoSEQ multiplex PCR; TCRdb's copy keeps in-frame clones and lacks some. Here the sample spans about 1.1 million clones, about 84% being singletons. Sequenced sample: memory CD4+ T cells from PBMCs. The receptors were gathered from a man between 18 and 29 years old in good health. Some clones in this sample may be carry-over from other donors' samples. Both conserved end residues are part of each CDR3. The D gene is left open where the match is weak. Clone size is not always given. Where it is, it says once, few, many or a class for expanded clones.

j_call: TRBJ2-5; d_call: .; v_call: TRBV27; clone_size: few; cdr3_nt: TGTGCCAGCGGACGAGAGACCCAGTACTTC; cdr3_aa: CASGRETQYF
j_call: TRBJ2-7; d_call: TRBD1; v_call: TRBV2; clone_size: .; cdr3_nt: TGTGCCAGCAGTGAAGGGGGACAGAGCTCCTACGAGCAGTACTTC; cdr3_aa: CASSEGGQSSYEQYF
j_call: TRBJ1-1; d_call: .; v_call: TRBV2; clone_size: few; cdr3_nt: TGTGCCAGCAGCTTCTCGGAGACGAACACTGAAGCTTTCTTT; cdr3_aa: CASSFSETNTEAFF
j_call: TRBJ2-5; d_call: .; v_call: TRBV27; clone_size: .; cdr3_nt: TGTGCCAGCAGTTTTAGAGGGGGCGCGGGGGTTAGGGAGACCCAGTACTTC; cdr3_aa: CASSFRGGAGVRETQYF
j_call: TRBJ2-3; d_call: .; v_call: TRBV7-9; clone_size: .; cdr3_nt: TGTGCCAGCAGCTTAGGGCAGGCAGGGTGGAGCACAGATACGCAGTATTTT; cdr3_aa: CASSLGQAGWSTDTQYF
j_call: TRBJ1-1; d_call: .; v_call: TRBV15; clone_size: many; cdr3_nt: TGTGCCACCAGCAGGAAAACTAACACTGAAGCTTTCTTT; cdr3_aa: CATSRKTNTEAFF
j_call: TRBJ2-5; d_call: TRBD1; v_call: TRBV6-1; clone_size: .; cdr3_nt: TGTGCCAGCACCGTTCCGGACAGGGGAGGCGAGACCCAGTACTTC; cdr3_aa: CASTVPDRGGETQYF
j_call: TRBJ2-7; d_call: .; v_call: TRBV28; clone_size: .; cdr3_nt: TGTGCCAGCAGTTTTTTATCTCCTACTAGAGGTTCTTACGAGCAGTACTTC; cdr3_aa: CASSFLSPTRGSYEQYF
j_call: TRBJ2-5; d_call: .; v_call: TRBV5-1; clone_size: .; cdr3_nt: TGCGCCAGCAGCTCCCTGGGGGCAGAGACCCAGTACTTC; cdr3_aa: CASSSLGAETQYF
j_call: TRBJ2-7; d_call: .; v_call: TRBV7-2; clone_size: .; cdr3_nt: TGTGCCAGCAGCTTCAGGACCCATGCCTACGAGCAGTACTTC; cdr3_aa: CASSFRTHAYEQYF
j_call: TRBJ2-1; d_call: .; v_call: TRBV5-1; clone_size: .; cdr3_nt: TGCGCCAGCAGCCTTAGTAATGAGCAGTTCTTC; cdr3_aa: CASSLSNEQFF
j_call: TRBJ1-5; d_call: .; v_call: TRBV7-9; clone_size: .; cdr3_nt: TGTGCCAGCAGCTTAGCCAACAGGGACGATCAGCCCCAGCATTTT; cdr3_aa: CASSLANRDDQPQHF
j_call: TRBJ2-7; d_call: TRBD1; v_call: TRBV10-3; clone_size: .; cdr3_nt: TGTGCCATCAACGCGGGACAGGGGTTTTCCGAGCAGTACTTC; cdr3_aa: CAINAGQGFSEQYF
j_call: TRBJ2-1; d_call: .; v_call: TRBV6-1; clone_size: .; cdr3_nt: TGTGCCAGCAGTGAACGAGGGTACAATGAGCAGTTCTTC; cdr3_aa: CASSERGYNEQFF
j_call: TRBJ1-3; d_call: .; v_call: TRBV5-4; clone_size: .; cdr3_nt: TGTGCCAGCAGCCCGGGCTCAATTAGGGTGACCATATATTTT; cdr3_aa: CASSPGSIRVTIYF
j_call: TRBJ1-6; d_call: .; v_call: TRBV30; clone_size: .; cdr3_nt: TGTGCCTGGAGTAGGGATTCACCCCTCCACTTT; cdr3_aa: CAWSRDSPLHF
j_call: TRBJ2-4; d_call: .; v_call: TRBV28; clone_size: .; cdr3_nt: TGTGCCAGCAGGACAGGAAGAGCCAAAAACATTCAGTACTTC; cdr3_aa: CASRTGRAKNIQYF
j_call: TRBJ2-7; d_call: .; v_call: TRBV28; clone_size: .; cdr3_nt: TGTGCCAGCAGTTGGGTGGGGCGCGAGCAGTACTTC; cdr3_aa: CASSWVGREQYF
j_call: TRBJ2-1; d_call: .; v_call: TRBV29-1; clone_size: .; cdr3_nt: TGCAGCGTTGCCCAGATACAGGACCATGAGCAGTTCTTC; cdr3_aa: CSVAQIQDHEQFF
j_call: TRBJ2-5; d_call: .; v_call: TRBV2; clone_size: .; cdr3_nt: TGTGCCAGCAGTCCGAACAGGGACGGGGAGACCCAGTACTTC; cdr3_aa: CASSPNRDGETQYF
j_call: TRBJ1-4; d_call: TRBD1; v_call: TRBV10-3; clone_size: .; cdr3_nt: TGTGCCACCAGGGACAGCGCAACTAATGAAAAACTGTTTTTT; cdr3_aa: CATRDSATNEKLFF
j_call: TRBJ2-1; d_call: TRBD1; v_call: TRBV5-6; clone_size: .; cdr3_nt: TGTGCCAGCAGCTTGGAGACAGGGAACTCCTACAATGAGCAGTTCTTC; cdr3_aa: CASSLETGNSYNEQFF
j_call: TRBJ1-5; d_call: .; v_call: TRBV5-1; clone_size: .; cdr3_nt: TGCGCCAGCAGCTTGGAGATAGGGCCCTTAGATCAGCCCCAGCATTTT; cdr3_aa: CASSLEIGPLDQPQHF
j_call: TRBJ1-5; d_call: TRBD1; v_call: TRBV7-8; clone_size: .; cdr3_nt: TGTGCCAGCAGCATCCGGACAGGGAGCTATCAGCCCCAGCATTTT; cdr3_aa: CASSIRTGSYQPQHF
j_call: TRBJ1-4; d_call: TRBD1; v_call: TRBV25-1; clone_size: .; cdr3_nt: TGTGCCAGCAGTGCCCGGGGACAGGGAGGTGAAAAACTGTTTTTT; cdr3_aa: CASSARGQGGEKLFF
j_call: TRBJ1-2; d_call: .; v_call: TRBV7-2; clone_size: .; cdr3_nt: TGTGCCAGCACTTCTCAGGGGTATGGCTACACCTTC; cdr3_aa: CASTSQGYGYTF
j_call: TRBJ1-1; d_call: .; v_call: TRBV5-6; clone_size: .; cdr3_nt: TGTGCCAGCGCGGCTTCTACAGGGAACCCTTTCACTGAAGCTTTCTTT; cdr3_aa: CASAASTGNPFTEAFF
j_call: TRBJ1-4; d_call: .; v_call: TRBV7-9; clone_size: .; cdr3_nt: TGTGCCAGCAGTCGACAGGTGAATGAAAAACTGTTTTTT; cdr3_aa: CASSRQVNEKLFF
j_call: TRBJ2-2; d_call: TRBD2; v_call: TRBV30; clone_size: .; cdr3_nt: TGTGCCTGGGACGGACTAGCGGGCACCGGGGAGCTGTTTTTT; cdr3_aa: CAWDGLAGTGELFF
j_call: TRBJ2-4; d_call: .; v_call: TRBV7-9; clone_size: once; cdr3_nt: TGTGCCAGCAGCCCCCCGAGGAGCCGTCAGTACTTC; cdr3_aa: CASSPPRSRQYF
j_call: TRBJ2-3; d_call: .; v_call: TRBV25-1; clone_size: .; cdr3_nt: TGTGCCAGCAGTGCCCAAGGGGCAGATACGCAGTATTTT; cdr3_aa: CASSAQGADTQYF
j_call: TRBJ2-2; d_call: TRBD1; v_call: TRBV29-1; clone_size: .; cdr3_nt: TGCAGCGTTGAACCCCCCGGGACAGGGGGCACCGGGGAGCTGTTTTTT; cdr3_aa: CSVEPPGTGGTGELFF
j_call: TRBJ2-5; d_call: TRBD1; v_call: TRBV10-3; clone_size: .; cdr3_nt: TGTGCCATCAGGCAGGGGGCGGCCTTCCAAGAGACCCAGTACTTC; cdr3_aa: CAIRQGAAFQETQYF
j_call: TRBJ2-2; d_call: .; v_call: TRBV2; clone_size: .; cdr3_nt: TGTGCCAGCCACGGTGACACCGGGGAGCTGTTTTTT; cdr3_aa: CASHGDTGELFF
j_call: TRBJ1-3; d_call: .; v_call: TRBV5-1; clone_size: .; cdr3_nt: TGCGCCAGCCGCCAGGAAGGACCCTCTGGAAACACCATATATTTT; cdr3_aa: CASRQEGPSGNTIYF
j_call: TRBJ1-5; d_call: .; v_call: TRBV7-9; clone_size: .; cdr3_nt: TGTGCCACCCGGAACCCCCAGCATTTT; cdr3_aa: CATRNPQHF
j_call: TRBJ2-1; d_call: TRBD2; v_call: TRBV6-1; clone_size: .; cdr3_nt: TGTGCCAGCAGACTAGCGGAAAGGTACAATGAGCAGTTCTTC; cdr3_aa: CASRLAERYNEQFF
j_call: TRBJ1-5; d_call: TRBD1; v_call: TRBV29-1; clone_size: .; cdr3_nt: TGCAGCGTCAAACAGGGGCTGGATCAGCCCCAGCATTTT; cdr3_aa: CSVKQGLDQPQHF
j_call: TRBJ1-3; d_call: .; v_call: TRBV29-1; clone_size: few; cdr3_nt: TGCAGCGTGTCAGCGTTCTCTGGAAACACCATATATTTT; cdr3_aa: CSVSAFSGNTIYF
j_call: TRBJ2-7; d_call: TRBD2; v_call: TRBV30; clone_size: .; cdr3_nt: TGTGCCTGGAGTGTACGACTAGCGGGAGTAAACGAGCAGTACTTC; cdr3_aa: CAWSVRLAGVNEQYF
j_call: TRBJ1-5; d_call: .; v_call: TRBV5-8; clone_size: .; cdr3_nt: TGTGCCAGCAGATTTGCGTCGGGGACGAGCAATCAGCCCCAGCATTTT; cdr3_aa: CASRFASGTSNQPQHF
j_call: TRBJ2-7; d_call: TRBD2; v_call: TRBV5-5; clone_size: .; cdr3_nt: TGTGCCAGCAGCTCCTCAGCGGGAGTAACGTTCGGGCAGTACTTC; cdr3_aa: CASSSSAGVTFGQYF
j_call: TRBJ1-1; d_call: .; v_call: TRBV6-1; clone_size: few; cdr3_nt: TGTGCCAGCTGGTGGGGGGGGAGACAGGAAGCTTTCTTT; cdr3_aa: CASWWGGRQEAFF
j_call: TRBJ2-1; d_call: TRBD2; v_call: TRBV9; clone_size: .; cdr3_nt: TGTGCCAGCAGCGTAGGGACTAGCGGGAGTGGTTCCTACAATGAGCAGTTCTTC; cdr3_aa: CASSVGTSGSGSYNEQFF
j_call: TRBJ1-3; d_call: .; v_call: TRBV28; clone_size: .; cdr3_nt: TGTGCCAGCAGTTTAGTCATTGGAGGGGCGAACACCATATATTTT; cdr3_aa: CASSLVIGGANTIYF
j_call: TRBJ2-5; d_call: TRBD1; v_call: TRBV5-4; clone_size: .; cdr3_nt: TGTGCCAGCAGGGGGCCCGGGACAGGGGGCGCAAAGACCCAGTACTTC; cdr3_aa: CASRGPGTGGAKTQYF
j_call: TRBJ1-5; d_call: .; v_call: TRBV6-1; clone_size: few; cdr3_nt: TGTGCCAGCAGTGAAGCGCAGAATCAGCCCCAGCATTTT; cdr3_aa: CASSEAQNQPQHF
j_call: TRBJ2-2; d_call: .; v_call: TRBV6-1; clone_size: .; cdr3_nt: TGTGCCAGCAGTGGTACAGCGACTGCGAACACCGGGGAGCTGTTTTTT; cdr3_aa: CASSGTATANTGELFF
j_call: TRBJ1-2; d_call: .; v_call: TRBV6-1; clone_size: .; cdr3_nt: TGTGCCAGCAGTGAAAGTCTTACAGACTATGGCTACACCTTC; cdr3_aa: CASSESLTDYGYTF
j_call: TRBJ2-7; d_call: TRBD1; v_call: TRBV30; clone_size: few; cdr3_nt: TGTGCCTGGATTCCCGGGACAGGGTTGGGGGAGCAGTACTTC; cdr3_aa: CAWIPGTGLGEQYF
j_call: TRBJ1-3; d_call: .; v_call: TRBV6-1; clone_size: .; cdr3_nt: TGTGCCAGCAGTGAACGTCCCTCTGGAAACACCATATATTTT; cdr3_aa: CASSERPSGNTIYF
j_call: TRBJ2-5; d_call: TRBD1; v_call: TRBV5-1; clone_size: .; cdr3_nt: TGCGCCAGCAGCTCGACAGGGTACAGTGAAGAGACCCAGTACTTC; cdr3_aa: CASSSTGYSEETQYF
j_call: TRBJ2-4; d_call: .; v_call: TRBV6-1; clone_size: .; cdr3_nt: TGTGCCAGCAGTGAATCTCGTAATTGGGGGAGTGACATTCAGTACTTC; cdr3_aa: CASSESRNWGSDIQYF
j_call: TRBJ2-7; d_call: TRBD2; v_call: TRBV28; clone_size: .; cdr3_nt: TGTGCCAGCACCCCCACTAGCGGGGTCTACGAGCAGTACTTC; cdr3_aa: CASTPTSGVYEQYF